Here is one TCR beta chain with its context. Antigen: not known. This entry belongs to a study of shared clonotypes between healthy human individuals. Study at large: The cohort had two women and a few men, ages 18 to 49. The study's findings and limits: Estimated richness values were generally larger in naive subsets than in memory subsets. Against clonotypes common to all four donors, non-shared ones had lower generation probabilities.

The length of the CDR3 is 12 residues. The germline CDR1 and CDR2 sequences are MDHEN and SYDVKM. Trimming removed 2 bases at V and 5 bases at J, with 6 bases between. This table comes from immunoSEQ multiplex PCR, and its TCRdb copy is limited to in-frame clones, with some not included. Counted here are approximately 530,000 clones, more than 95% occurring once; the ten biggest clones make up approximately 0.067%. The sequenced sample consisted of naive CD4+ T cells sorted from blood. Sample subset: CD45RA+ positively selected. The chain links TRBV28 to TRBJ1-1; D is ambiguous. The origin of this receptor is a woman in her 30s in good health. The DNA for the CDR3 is TGTGCCAGCAGTTTAATCGGTACTGAAGCTTTCTTT. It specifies CASSLIGTEAFF.